The rows below give T cell receptor beta chains drawn from one sample of a study of control samples from healthy donors and cancer patients. The repertoire was sequenced with immunoSEQ multiplex PCR; TCRdb's copy has only in-frame clones and lacks some. This sample has tens of thousands of clones, with more than 75% found just once. The sequencing input was PBMCs. These TCRs come from a woman aged 55-69 years with head and neck cancer. Each CDR3 is given with its conserved first and last residue. A D gene is named only where the DNA matches it firmly.

CDR3 protein: CASSQQGASFASPLHF
D gene: TRBD1
V gene: TRBV4-2

CDR3 protein: CASRYGDSGTPQFF
D gene: NA
V gene: TRBV5-5

CDR3 protein: CASSSHRDRDDEAFF
D gene: TRBD1
V gene: TRBV9

CDR3 protein: CATSRSGNTIYF
D gene: NA
V gene: TRBV15

CDR3 protein: CASSQRSSYEQYF
D gene: NA
V gene: TRBV5-4

CDR3 protein: CASRVVNSPLHF
D gene: NA
V gene: TRBV2

CDR3 protein: CAWRRTSNTEAFF
D gene: NA
V gene: TRBV30

CDR3 protein: CASSLEGGTEAFF
D gene: NA
V gene: TRBV7-9

CDR3 protein: CASSSGIGGTHEKLFF
D gene: NA
V gene: TRBV13

CDR3 protein: CASSGTSGYNEQFF
D gene: TRBD2
V gene: TRBV28

CDR3 protein: CASSGTGTGTYEQYF
D gene: TRBD1
V gene: TRBV7-6

CDR3 protein: CASSVSGTGYNEQFF
D gene: TRBD2
V gene: TRBV9

CDR3 protein: CASSLARDNQPQHF
D gene: NA
V gene: TRBV7-8

CDR3 protein: CASSEGLAGGGYNEQFF
D gene: TRBD2
V gene: TRBV5-1

CDR3 protein: CASSRERDQETQYF
D gene: NA
V gene: TRBV11-2

CDR3 protein: CASSLDPLGGKYTDTQYF
D gene: NA
V gene: TRBV5-1

CDR3 protein: CASSPQGTGGFDEQYF
D gene: TRBD1
V gene: TRBV18

CDR3 protein: CASSIRLQDLRSPLHF
D gene: NA
V gene: TRBV19

CDR3 protein: CASRLQGQGGNEQFF
D gene: TRBD1
V gene: TRBV11-1

CDR3 protein: CASSSGVRLAGDGYNEQFF
D gene: TRBD2
V gene: TRBV27

CDR3 protein: CASSEAGRGQPQHF
D gene: NA
V gene: TRBV10-2

CDR3 protein: CASSVAGDTGELFF
D gene: TRBD2
V gene: TRBV6-4

CDR3 protein: CASSLPRAGDYNEQFF
D gene: NA
V gene: TRBV7-8

CDR3 protein: CASSPSLAGRTDTQYF
D gene: TRBD2
V gene: TRBV7-3

CDR3 protein: CASSRPTGPYEQYF
D gene: NA
V gene: TRBV18

CDR3 protein: CASSRQQVSSYEQYF
D gene: NA
V gene: TRBV5-5